This entry describes one T cell receptor (beta chain). What it binds is unknown. The data originate from a study of naive and memory T cell subsets. Whole-study findings and limits: Possibly reflecting memory cells re-expressing CD45RA, a few larger clonotypes occurred in naive repertoires, especially CD8.

Both TRBC1 and TRBC2 were covered by a beta constant-region primer of two equimolar oligonucleotides. Ligated cDNA was amplified by four rounds of PCR with nested alpha and beta constant-region primers and SP2. TCRdb passed the UMI-ligation and nested PCR reads through MiXCR, listing each CDR3 protein once. This sample has approximately 150,000 distinct CDR3 sequences, with over 20% found just once. V lost 4 bases to trimming and J lost 3 bases; unmatched junction nucleotides: 5. This CDR3 region has 16 residues. The V gene's germline CDR1 is MNHEY and CDR2 SMNVEV (reference sequence). The receptor comes from a human donor in good health. The chain links TRBV27 to TRBJ2-3; 12 bases align to TRBD2. Sequencing was carried out using naive CD4+ T cells from blood. The DNA for the CDR3 is TGTGCCAGCAGTTCAACGACTAGCGGGAGAACAGATACGCAGTATTTT. Translation: CASSSTTSGRTDTQYF.